What follows are 29 T cell receptor beta chains derived from one specimen sequenced in a study of blood T cell repertoires in COVID-19. TCRdb keeps only in-frame clones here, not all; method: immunoSEQ multiplex PCR. The table has over 250,000 clones, roughly 91% seen once. The sample taken for sequencing was peripheral blood. All receptors come from a woman in her thirties or forties who had recovered from COVID-19.

The V call is TRBV3-1 (or the pseudogene TRBV3-2), the J call TRBJ1-1; D may be TRBD1 (5 bases). The V end lost 4 bases, the J end lost 6 bases, and 9 bases lay between the germline ends. CDR1 is LGHDT, CDR2 YNNKEL, per germline (reference sequence). The CDR3 contains 12 residues. CDR3 nucleotide sequence: TGTGCCAGCAGCCCGGGACTACCTGAAGCTTTCTTT. It is translated as CASSPGLPEAFF.

The table lists this clone with a count of one. The chain links TRBV19 to TRBJ1-5, with D possibly TRBD1 on 5 matching bases. Germline lookup yields CDR1 LNHDA and CDR2 SQIVND (reference sequence). V dropped 7 bases and J dropped 6 bases, with 16 bases sitting between them. The CDR3 runs 14 residues. Here the CDR3 reads CASTMGGEAQPQHF. As DNA, the CDR3 is TGTGCCAGTACTATGGGGGGGGAAGCTCAGCCCCAGCATTTT.

The J gene is TRBJ1-1, the V gene TRBV5-1, with 7 bases that match TRBD1. CDR1 is SGHRS, CDR2 YFSETQ, per germline. The CDR3 covers 14 residues. The junction had 7 bases not matched to a gene; V was cut back by 4 bases and J by 4 bases. DNA of the CDR3: TGCGCCAGCAGCACGGGACAGAGGGTCACTGAAGCTTTCTTT. Translating gives CASSTGQRVTEAFF.

The chain is built from TRBV21-1 and TRBJ1-5. TRBV21-1 is labeled a pseudogene. There are 19 residues in the CDR3. The CDR3 bases are TGTGCCAGCAGCGGAACCACCCCGCTGGGGGGACCTAGCAATCAGCCCCAGCATTTT. It yields the protein CASSGTTPLGGPSNQPQHF.

The genes are TRBV19 and TRBJ2-3; 8 bases match TRBD2. Per the germline V gene, CDR1 is LNHDA and CDR2 is SQIVND (reference sequence). J was trimmed by 4 bases and V by 3 bases; bases with no gene match: 15. CDR3 length: 18 residues. The CDR3 DNA follows: TGTGCCAGTAGTATGGCCGGAAGGAGCGGGAGTGGTGCAGATACGCAGTATTTT. It codes for CASSMAGRSGSGADTQYF.

V is TRBV24-1 and J is TRBJ1-5, with TRBD1 as a possible D gene (6 bases). Trimming took off 4 bases at V and 11 bases at J, with 14 bases between the two ends. The CDR3 runs 13 residues. CDR1 and CDR2 (germline): KGHDR, SFDVKD. The CDR3: CATSDQRRGAQHF. CDR3 nucleotide sequence: TGTGCCACCAGTGACCAGCGCAGGGGAGCCCAGCATTTT.

The sample holds one count of this clone. The V call is TRBV4-1, the J call TRBJ2-5, with 7 bases lining up with TRBD1. Germline V gene data show CDR1 as MGHRA and CDR2 as YSYEKL. The CDR3 runs 15 residues. The junction had 6 bases not matched to a gene; V was cut back by 0 bases and J by 5 bases. This CDR3 is CASSQDPGQAETQYF. The CDR3 DNA reads TGCGCCAGCAGCCAAGACCCCGGACAGGCTGAGACCCAGTACTTC.

The V gene is TRBV5-1, the J gene TRBJ2-7; 8 bases are shared with TRBD2. V lost 7 bases to trimming and J lost 0 bases; unmatched junction nucleotides: 6. Looked up from germline, CDR1 is SGHRS and CDR2 is YFSETQ. This CDR3 spans 14 amino acids. CDR3 in DNA: TGCGCCAGCGCGGGGGGCCCCAGCTCCTACGAGCAGTACTTC. Its protein product is CASAGGPSSYEQYF.

The rearrangement uses TRBV6-5 and TRBJ2-3; D is ambiguous. Germline V lookup: CDR1 MNHEY, CDR2 SVGAGI. Trimming left V 10 bases short and J 3 bases short, with 11 bases between. CDR3 length equals 12 residues. The CDR3 is CATSRVTDTQYF. The CDR3 coding sequence is TGTGCCACCAGCCGAGTTACAGATACGCAGTATTTT.

The CDR3 reads CASSGWTGYEQYF. CDR3 DNA: TGTGCCAGCAGCGGCTGGACAGGGTACGAGCAGTACTTC. The chain couples TRBV7-2 to TRBJ2-7, with TRBD1 identical over 8 bases. CDR3 length: 13 residues. Unmatched junction bases numbered 4, after V lost 5 bases and J lost 4 bases. CDR1 and CDR2 (germline): SGHTA, FQGNSA.

This rearrangement joins TRBV14 to TRBJ2-2, with 7 bases identical to TRBD2. Trimming cost V 4 bases and J 5 bases; bases outside gene matches: 7. Germline assignment: CDR1 SGHDN and CDR2 FVKESK. The CDR3 runs to 15 residues. CDR3 residues: CASSLAGASTGELFF. The CDR3 region has the DNA TGTGCCAGCAGCCTGGCGGGAGCGAGTACCGGGGAGCTGTTTTTT.

This chain uses TRBV30 with TRBJ2-5; 8 positions match TRBD2. This CDR3 comprises 18 residues. Trimming cost V 0 bases and J 2 bases; bases outside gene matches: 14. CDR1 and CDR2 (germline): GTSNPN, SVGIG (reference sequence). The CDR3 sequence is CAWSVRGGWALLQETQYF. Written as DNA, the CDR3 is TGTGCCTGGAGTGTTCGGGGGGGGTGGGCTCTACTTCAAGAGACCCAGTACTTC.

The chain employs TRBV24-1 and TRBJ1-1; no definite D call. CDR1 and CDR2 from the germline V gene are KGHDR and SFDVKD. Trimming took off 4 bases at V and 1 base at J, with 15 bases between the two ends. CDR3 length equals 16 residues. CDR3 sequence (DNA): TGTGCCACCAGTGACCCCAACTCCCCTGGGAACACTGAAGCTTTCTTT. Its translation: CATSDPNSPGNTEAFF.

Turning to this clone: Other nucleotide sequences in the sample specify the same CDR3. This chain uses TRBV19 with TRBJ1-2, with TRBD1 identical over 8 bases. Germline V CDR1 and CDR2: LNHDA, SQIVND (reference sequence). The ends lost 4 bases at V and 4 bases at J; junction bases unmatched: 8. CDR3 size: 15 residues. CDR3 in amino acids: CASSTRGQGPYGYTF. The CDR3 region has the DNA TGTGCCAGTAGTACCCGAGGACAGGGACCCTATGGCTACACCTTC.

DNA for the CDR3: TGTGCCAGCCGTCGGGGGGGCCGCACAGATACGCAGTATTTT. Translated: CASRRGGRTDTQYF. V gene TRBV28 combines with J gene TRBJ2-3; TRBD2 aligns across 8 bases. In germline, CDR1 is MDHEN, CDR2 SYDVKM. V was pared by 8 bases and J by 1 base, with 5 bases of the junction left unmatched. The CDR3 consists of 14 residues.

The chain has TRBV4-1 and TRBJ2-7, with 12 bases identical to TRBD2. Trimming removed 0 bases from V and 3 bases from J; junction bases left unmatched: 6. Per the germline V gene, CDR1 is MGHRA and CDR2 is YSYEKL. The CDR3 length is 17 residues. Written as DNA, the CDR3 is TGCGCCAGCAGCCAAGATCCCCCTAGCGGGAGGGGCTACGAGCAGTACTTC. It translates to CASSQDPPSGRGYEQYF.

J is TRBJ2-6 and V is TRBV18; TRBD1 matches 8 bases. Germline CDR1 is KGHSH and CDR2 is LQKENI. V shed 6 bases and J 0 bases; nucleotides not matched to a gene: 7. The CDR3 loop spans 17 amino acids. The CDR3 protein is CASSPGTGNSGANVLTF. The CDR3 DNA is TGTGCCAGCTCCCCCGGGACAGGAAACTCTGGGGCCAACGTCCTGACTTTC.

The chain has TRBV11-2 and TRBJ2-3; D is unresolved. CDR1 is SGHAT and CDR2 is FQNNGV in the germline V gene. V lost 5 bases and J lost 4, with 7 bases in between. The CDR3 spans 12 residues. The CDR3 DNA reads as TGTGCCAGCAGCCTAATACCAGATACGCAGTATTTT. It is translated as CASSLIPDTQYF.

This chain uses TRBV27 with TRBJ2-7; maybe TRBD1 (7 bases). CDR1 is MNHEY and CDR2 is SMNVEV in the germline V gene (reference sequence). V lost 5 bases and J lost 1, with 15 bases in between. The CDR3 runs to 15 residues. CDR3 in DNA: TGTGCCAGCAGTCCGGAGGGGGCGGGGTCCTACGAGCAGTACTTC. The encoded protein is CASSPEGAGSYEQYF.

The genes are TRBV2 and TRBJ2-7; D is unclear. The CDR3 length is 11 residues. Trimming stripped 4 bases from V and 4 bases from J, with 5 bases between. Germline-derived CDR1 and CDR2 are SNHLY and FYNNEI. The DNA for the CDR3 is TGTGCCAGCAGTGTCCAGTACGAGCAGTACTTC. It translates to CASSVQYEQYF.

The genes are TRBV23-1 and TRBJ2-7, with 7 bases lining up with TRBD1. TRBV23-1 is given ORF status, its function remaining uncertain. After removal of 1 base from V and 2 bases from J, the junction contained 14 bases not matched to a gene. The CDR3 is made up of 18 amino acids. The DNA of the CDR3 is TGCGCCAGCAGTCAATTCGGGCAGGGGGAAAGGTGGGCCTACGAGCAGTACGTC. It yields the protein CASSQFGQGERWAYEQYV.

The V call is TRBV7-9, the J call TRBJ2-1, with D possibly TRBD1 on 7 matching bases. The CDR3 consists of 12 residues. The germline V gene encodes CDR1 SEHNR and CDR2 FQNEAQ (reference sequence). The V end was cut by 5 bases, the J end by 10 bases, with 12 bases between. The CDR3 nucleotides are TGTGCCAGCAGCAAGGGGGGACAGGAGCAGTTCTTC. It codes for CASSKGGQEQFF.

The J gene is TRBJ1-4, the V gene TRBV18, with D maybe TRBD1 (5 bases). The CDR3 has 13 amino acids. The germline CDR1 and CDR2 sequences are KGHSH and LQKENI. The germline V and J ends were trimmed by 8 bases and 10 bases, with 17 bases remaining between them. The CDR3 spells CASTRDPGGKLFF. The CDR3 DNA sequence: TGTGCCAGCACCCGGGACCCCGGGGGAAAACTGTTTTTT.

The V call is TRBV7-9, the J call TRBJ1-4; no firm D call. The V and J ends lost 2 bases and 4 bases respectively, with 8 bases between them. The germline V gene has CDR1 SEHNR and CDR2 FQNEAQ (reference sequence). CDR3 length: 14 residues. The CDR3: CASSLLGDNEKLFF. As DNA, the CDR3 is TGTGCCAGCAGCTTATTGGGCGATAATGAAAAACTGTTTTTT.

The chain has TRBV9 and TRBJ1-2; TRBD1 aligns across 8 bases. Germline-derived CDR1 and CDR2 are SGDLS and YYNGEE. V dropped 4 bases and J dropped 2; count of bases not matched to a gene: 4. This CDR3 contains 14 residues. This CDR3 reads CASSFGTGNYGYTF. CDR3 DNA: TGTGCCAGCAGCTTCGGGACAGGCAACTATGGCTACACCTTC.

The CDR3 here is CASSLSSQGATEAFF. CDR3 DNA: TGTGCCAGCAGTTTATCCTCCCAGGGGGCCACTGAAGCTTTCTTT. The J gene is TRBJ1-1, the V gene TRBV27; 8 bases agree with TRBD1. The germline V gene encodes CDR1 MNHEY and CDR2 SMNVEV (reference sequence). CDR3 length: 15 residues. V was clipped by 0 bases and J by 4 bases; unmatched bases: 4.

This sequence joins TRBV4-3 and TRBJ1-2, with 8 nucleotides matching TRBD1. Germline CDR1 reads LGHNA; CDR2 reads YSLEER. V gave up 4 bases and J gave up 5 bases; unmatched junction bases: 6. The CDR3 totals 14 residues. The CDR3 bases are TGCGCCAGCAGCCCACCAGGGGGCAGGTATGGCTACACCTTC. Translated: CASSPPGGRYGYTF.

The genes are TRBV6-2 or TRBV6-3 and TRBJ1-5, with a weak D call TRBD1 (6 bases). The CDR3 has 13 amino acids. V dropped 2 bases and J dropped 9 bases, with 11 bases sitting between them. Germline V gene sequence: CDR1 MNHEY, CDR2 SVGEGT. CDR3 in amino acids: CASSYEWGRPQHF. In nucleotides, the CDR3 is TGTGCCAGCAGTTACGAGTGGGGGCGGCCCCAGCATTTT.

The chain couples TRBV12-3 or TRBV12-4 to TRBJ2-7, with D possibly being TRBD2 (7 bases). Trimming removed 3 bases from V and 5 bases from J, with 11 bases in between. The CDR3 runs to 13 residues. In nucleotides, the CDR3 is TGTGCCAGCAGTTTGGGGGGGGCCGACGAGCAGTACTTC. It encodes CASSLGGADEQYF.